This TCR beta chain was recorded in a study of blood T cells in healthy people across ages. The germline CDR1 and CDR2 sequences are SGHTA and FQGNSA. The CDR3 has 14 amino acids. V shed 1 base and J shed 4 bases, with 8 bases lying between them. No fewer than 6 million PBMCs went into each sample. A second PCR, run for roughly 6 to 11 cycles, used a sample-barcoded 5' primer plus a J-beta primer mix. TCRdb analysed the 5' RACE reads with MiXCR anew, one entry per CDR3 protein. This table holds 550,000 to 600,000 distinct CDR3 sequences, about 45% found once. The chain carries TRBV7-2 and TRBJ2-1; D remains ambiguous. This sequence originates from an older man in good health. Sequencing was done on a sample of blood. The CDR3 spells CASSLDPMYNEQFF. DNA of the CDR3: TGTGCCAGCAGCTTAGATCCCATGTACAATGAGCAGTTCTTC.